This entry features one TCR beta chain sequence. Its antigen is unidentified. This entry comes from a study of siplizumab effects on memory and regulatory T cells. The study, taken as a whole, reports: To unstimulated subsets, only a minor fraction of alloreactive clones could be mapped. There appeared to be greater diversity in naive T cells than in memory cells, and naive T cells seemed major contributors to the alloresponse. Most proliferating CD4+ or CD8+ clones, roughly 75-97%, had no naive or memory assignment.

Germline V gives CDR1 LNHDA, CDR2 SQIVND (reference sequence). Trimming pared 3 bases from V and 2 bases from J, leaving 4 bases between. This CDR3 region has 12 residues. Assays examined 80,000 to 100,000 TCR templates per sample. Produced via immunoSEQ multiplex PCR; TCRdb's table is partial and in-frame only. The table shows 100,000 or so clones, with more than 85% occurring only once. The sequenced material came from CD4+ T cells sorted from blood. The source of this sequence is a human donor in good health. The rearrangement links TRBV19 to TRBJ1-2; no clear D gene. The CDR3 spells CASSMTNYGYTF. DNA for the CDR3: TGTGCCAGTAGTATGACAAACTATGGCTACACCTTC.